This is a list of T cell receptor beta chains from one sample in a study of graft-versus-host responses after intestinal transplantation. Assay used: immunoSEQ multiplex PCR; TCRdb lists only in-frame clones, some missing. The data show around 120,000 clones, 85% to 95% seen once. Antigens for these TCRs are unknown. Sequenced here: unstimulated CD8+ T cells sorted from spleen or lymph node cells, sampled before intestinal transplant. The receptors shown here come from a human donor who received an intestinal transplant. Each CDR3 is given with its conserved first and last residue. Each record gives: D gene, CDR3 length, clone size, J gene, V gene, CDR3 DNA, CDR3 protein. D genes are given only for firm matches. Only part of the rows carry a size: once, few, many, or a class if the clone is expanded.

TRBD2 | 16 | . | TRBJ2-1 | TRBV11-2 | TGTGCCAGCAGCTTAGAATTTCTAGCGGGGTACAATGAGCAGTTCTTC | CASSLEFLAGYNEQFF
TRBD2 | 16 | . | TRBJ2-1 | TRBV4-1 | TGCGCCAGCAGCGGGTACGGACTAGCGGGAGACAATGAGCAGTTCTTC | CASSGYGLAGDNEQFF
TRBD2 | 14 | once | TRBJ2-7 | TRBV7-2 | TGTGCCAGCAGCTTAGCTCTAGCGGGCTACGAGCAGTACTTC | CASSLALAGYEQYF
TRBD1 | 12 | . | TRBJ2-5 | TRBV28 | TGTGCCATCGGGACAGTCCCAGAGACCCAGTACTTC | CAIGTVPETQYF
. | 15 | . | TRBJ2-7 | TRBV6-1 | TGTGCCAGCAGCCTTAGCGGAGGGGGGTCCTACGAGCAGTACTTC | CASSLSGGGSYEQYF
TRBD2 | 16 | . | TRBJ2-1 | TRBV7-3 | TGTGCCAGCAGCTCCGATGGACTAGCGGGGGCCAATGAGCAGTTCTTC | CASSSDGLAGANEQFF
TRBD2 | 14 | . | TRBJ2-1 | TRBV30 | TGTGCCTGGAAGGCTAGCGGGACCTACAATGAGCAGTTCTTC | CAWKASGTYNEQFF
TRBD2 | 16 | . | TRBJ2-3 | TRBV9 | TGTGCCAGCAGCGTATCAACAGCGGGAGGGACAGATACGCAGTATTTT | CASSVSTAGGTDTQYF
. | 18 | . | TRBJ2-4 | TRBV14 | TGTGCCAGCAGCCAAGATAGAACTAGAGGGCGGGCCGGGAACATTCAGTACTTC | CASSQDRTRGRAGNIQYF
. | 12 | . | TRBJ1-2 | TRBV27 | TGTGCCAGCAGTCCGGGGGGATATGGCTACACCTTC | CASSPGGYGYTF
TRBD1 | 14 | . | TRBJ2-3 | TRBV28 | TGTGCCAGCAGTTTAGGGACAGAGGGAGATACGCAGTATTTT | CASSLGTEGDTQYF
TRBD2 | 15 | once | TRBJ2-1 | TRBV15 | TGTGCCACCTTGGCACGGGAGGGCCGGGGCAATGAGCAGTTCTTC | CATLAREGRGNEQFF
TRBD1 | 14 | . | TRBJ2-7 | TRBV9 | TGTGCCAGCAGCGTAGGGGACAGCCTCTACGAGCAGTACTTC | CASSVGDSLYEQYF
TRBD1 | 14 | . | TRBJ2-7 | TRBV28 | TGTGCCAGCAGGGCCCCGGACAGGGGTTACGAGCAGTACTTC | CASRAPDRGYEQYF
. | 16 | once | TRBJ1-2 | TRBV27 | TGTGCCAGCAGTCCTCAAAGGGGAACCATCTTGTATGGCTACACCTTC | CASSPQRGTILYGYTF
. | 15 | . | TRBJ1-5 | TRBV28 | TGTGCCAGCAGTTTCCAGACACGGGGGGATCAGCCCCAGCATTTT | CASSFQTRGDQPQHF
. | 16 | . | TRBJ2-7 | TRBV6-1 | TGTGCCAGCAGTGAAGCCCAAGGGTGGATCTCCTACGAGCAGTACTTC | CASSEAQGWISYEQYF
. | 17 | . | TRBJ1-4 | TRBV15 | TGTGCCACCAGCAGAGATCTCGGAGGGGCTCGAGTTGAAAAACTGTTTTTT | CATSRDLGGARVEKLFF